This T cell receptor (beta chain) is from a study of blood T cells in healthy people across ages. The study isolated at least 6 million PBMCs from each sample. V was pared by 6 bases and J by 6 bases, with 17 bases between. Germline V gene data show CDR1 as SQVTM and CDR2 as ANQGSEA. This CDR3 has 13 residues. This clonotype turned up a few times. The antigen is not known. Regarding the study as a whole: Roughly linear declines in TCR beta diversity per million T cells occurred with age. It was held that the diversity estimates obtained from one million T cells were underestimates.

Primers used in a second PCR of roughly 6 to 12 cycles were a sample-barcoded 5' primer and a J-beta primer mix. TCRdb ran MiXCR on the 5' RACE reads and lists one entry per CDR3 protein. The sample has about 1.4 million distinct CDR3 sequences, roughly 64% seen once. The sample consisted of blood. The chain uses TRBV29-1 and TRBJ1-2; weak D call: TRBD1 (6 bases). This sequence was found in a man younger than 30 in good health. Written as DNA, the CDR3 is TGCAGCGTAGCCGGACAGTTCCGCCATGGCTACACCTTC. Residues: CSVAGQFRHGYTF.